One sample yielded the 30 T cell receptor beta chains listed below, sequenced in a study of blood T cell repertoires in COVID-19. Measured with immunoSEQ multiplex PCR; TCRdb has only the in-frame clones, and not every one. Of 250,000 to 300,000 clones listed, 65% to 90% are singletons. What was sequenced was PBMCs or T cells enriched from blood (not recorded which). Receptors were obtained from a man aged 18 to 30 who had recovered from COVID-19.

This chain uses TRBV5-4 with TRBJ1-2, with D perhaps matching TRBD1 (5 bases). The germline V and J ends were trimmed by 4 bases and 7 bases, with 17 bases remaining between them. Germline V CDR1 and CDR2: SGHNT, YYREEE (reference sequence). CDR3 length: 14 amino acids. CDR3 nucleotides: TGTGCCAGCAGCCGCACGATGGGGGGGAGTGGCTACACCTTC. Translating it yields CASSRTMGGSGYTF. The whole variable domain, remainder taken from reference TRBV5-4 and TRBJ1-2, is ETGVTQSPTHLIKTRGQQVTLRCSSQSGHNTVSWYQQALGQGPQFIFQYYREEENGRGNFPPRFSGLQFPNYSSELNVNALELDDSALYLCASSRTMGGSGYTFGSGTRLTVV.

V usage is TRBV12-3 or TRBV12-4 and J usage is TRBJ1-1; 7 nucleotides match TRBD1. The CDR3 length is 13 residues. Unmatched junction bases numbered 1, after V lost 5 bases and J lost 1 base. CDR3 sequence reads: CASSGDRNTEAFF. DNA of the CDR3: TGTGCCAGCAGTGGGGACAGGAACACTGAAGCTTTCTTT.

J is TRBJ2-5 and V is TRBV28; 8 bases fit TRBD1. The CDR3 loop spans 16 amino acids. Germline loops: CDR1 MDHEN, CDR2 SYDVKM. V dropped 5 bases and J dropped 2; count of bases not matched to a gene: 10. This chain's CDR3 is CASSPRQGRLQETQYF. The CDR3 DNA follows: TGTGCCAGCAGTCCTCGACAGGGGCGGCTACAAGAGACCCAGTACTTC.

This chain connects TRBV18 to TRBJ1-3, with TRBD1 as a possible D gene (5 bases). CDR1 is KGHSH and CDR2 is LQKENI in the germline V gene. This CDR3 has 15 residues. V gave up 3 bases and J gave up 4 bases, with 13 bases separating them. This CDR3 reads CASSPAGESGNTIYF. CDR3 DNA sequence: TGTGCCAGCTCACCGGCGGGGGAATCAGGAAACACCATATATTTT.

The J gene is TRBJ1-5, the V gene TRBV18, with TRBD1 identical over 7 bases. CDR3 length: 14 residues. Trimming at V came to 3 bases and at J to 5 bases, leaving 4 bases not matched to a gene. Germline V gene data show CDR1 as KGHSH and CDR2 as LQKENI. As DNA, the CDR3 is TGTGCCAGCTCACCCTATGGACAGGATCAGCCCCAGCATTTT. Encoded protein: CASSPYGQDQPQHF.

The gene calls are TRBV11-1 and TRBJ2-2; D ambiguous. Germline V gene lookup returns CDR1 SGHAT and CDR2 FQDESV (reference sequence). The CDR3 contains 15 residues. The V gene lost 0 bases and the J gene lost 6 bases, with 11 bases spanning the gap. The CDR3: CASSLAGHSAGELFF. In nucleotides, the CDR3 is TGTGCCAGCAGCTTAGCGGGCCATTCAGCCGGGGAGCTGTTTTTT. The full variable domain, with the rest looked up from reference TRBV11-1 and TRBJ2-2, is EAEVAQSPRYKITEKSQAVAFWCDPISGHATLYWYRQILGQGPELLVQFQDESVVDDSQLPKDRFSAERLKGVDSTLKIQPAELGDSAMYLCASSLAGHSAGELFFGEGSRLTVL.

The chain recombines TRBV2 with TRBJ2-5; no clear D. V dropped 0 bases and J dropped 4 bases, with 9 bases sitting between them. The CDR3 length is 14 residues. The germline CDR1 and CDR2 sequences are SNHLY and FYNNEI. The CDR3 DNA is TGTGCCAGCAGTGAAGCGCTTCTATTAGAGACCCAGTACTTC. Amino acid sequence: CASSEALLLETQYF.

This sequence joins TRBV2 and TRBJ2-7, with TRBD1 identical over 10 bases. In germline, CDR1 is SNHLY, CDR2 FYNNEI. Trimming cost V 7 bases and J 3 bases; bases outside gene matches: 6. The CDR3 is 14 residues long. The CDR3 DNA sequence: TGTGCCAGCATACCCGGGACAGGGGTCTACGAGCAGTACTTC. This codes for CASIPGTGVYEQYF.

The V call is TRBV11-3, the J call TRBJ2-2; no definite D call. V lost 0 bases and J lost 6, with 17 bases in between. CDR3 length: 17 residues. The germline V gene encodes CDR1 SGHNT and CDR2 YENEEA. CDR3 in DNA: TGTGCCAGCAGCTTAGATCTACCCTCCGGTCTGGCCGGGGAGCTGTTTTTT. This codes for CASSLDLPSGLAGELFF.

This clone is a singleton in its sample. The rearrangement joins TRBV6-5 to TRBJ1-5, with 8 nucleotides matching TRBD1. Germline CDR1 is MNHEY and CDR2 is SVGAGI. V shed 6 bases and J 1 base; nucleotides not matched to a gene: 5. CDR3 length: 15 residues. CDR3 DNA: TGTGCCAGCAGGACAGGGGCCGAAAGCAATCAGCCCCAGCATTTT. This sequence encodes CASRTGAESNQPQHF.

The V gene is TRBV7-9, the J gene TRBJ1-2; no clear D. CDR1 is SEHNR and CDR2 is FQNEAQ in the germline V gene (reference sequence). The CDR3 loop spans 13 amino acids. Trimming left V 6 bases short and J 8 bases short, with 16 bases between. The CDR3 loop is CASRDLKAGGYTF. CDR3 bases: TGTGCCAGCAGGGACTTAAAGGCGGGAGGCTACACCTTC. Complete variable domain (other parts from reference TRBV7-9 and TRBJ1-2): DTGVSQNPRHKITKRGQNVTFRCDPISEHNRLYWYRQTLGQGPEFLTYFQNEAQLEKSRLLSDRFSAERPKGSFSTLEIQRTEQGDSAMYLCASRDLKAGGYTFGSGTRLTVV.

V and J are TRBV5-6 and TRBJ2-1, with D uncertain. In germline, CDR1 is SGHDT, CDR2 YYEEEE. Trimming took off 2 bases at V and 6 bases at J, with 15 bases between the two ends. CDR3 length equals 15 residues. The CDR3 region is CASSFDLTGPNEQFF. The CDR3 DNA is TGTGCCAGCAGCTTCGACCTGACTGGCCCCAATGAGCAGTTCTTC.

A remark on this clone: Germline is not matched at one junction end, which may reflect a read error. The chain employs TRBV7-6 and TRBJ1-2, with no clear D. The CDR3 has 14 residues. Germline loops: CDR1 SGHVS, CDR2 FNYEAQ. The DNA of the CDR3 is TGTGCCAGCAGTTTAGGGCGCGGCAAATATGGCTACACCTTC. Encoded protein: CASSLGRGKYGYTF.

In this sample, this clone turned up a few times. The V gene is TRBV3-1 (or the pseudogene TRBV3-2), the J gene TRBJ2-5, with unresolved D. V gave up 4 bases and J gave up 5 bases, with 14 bases separating them. CDR1 is LGHDT, CDR2 YNNKEL, per germline (reference sequence). CDR3 length: 14 amino acids. CDR3: CASSLFSVSETQYF. CDR3 nucleotides: TGTGCCAGCAGCCTCTTCTCCGTCTCTGAGACCCAGTACTTC.

The CDR3 nucleotides read TGCGCCAGCAGCTTGGCGCCTAGCGGGGGGGCAGAGACCCAGTACTTC. Translation: CASSLAPSGGAETQYF. The chain links TRBV5-1 to TRBJ2-5; 12 bases match TRBD2. With V trimmed by 0 bases and J by 4 bases, 4 bases remained unmatched. The germline V gene has CDR1 SGHRS and CDR2 YFSETQ. This CDR3 comprises 16 residues.

The chain carries TRBV9 and TRBJ2-7; 14 bases align to TRBD2. The J segment lost 4 bases and the V segment lost 3 bases, leaving 3 bases of the junction unmatched. In germline, CDR1 is SGDLS, CDR2 YYNGEE. The CDR3 runs 15 residues. The CDR3 region has the DNA TGTGCCAGCAGCGACGGGACTAGCGGGAGTTACGAGCAGTACTTC. It is translated as CASSDGTSGSYEQYF. The full variable domain, in which reference TRBV9 and TRBJ2-7 provide the parts outside the CDR3, is DSGVTQTPKHLITATGQRVTLRCSPRSGDLSVYWYQQSLDQGLQFLIQYYNGEERAKGNILERFSAQQFPDLHSELNLSSLELGDSALYFCASSDGTSGSYEQYFGPGTRLTVT.

This clone has only a few counts. This chain links TRBV6-5 with TRBJ1-2; a possible D gene is TRBD1 (5 bases). CDR1 and CDR2 (germline): MNHEY, SVGAGI. V was cut by 2 bases and J by 0 bases, with 13 bases left in between. This CDR3 region has 16 residues. The chain's CDR3 is CASSYDRKVANYGYTF. The DNA of the CDR3 is TGTGCCAGCAGTTACGACAGAAAAGTAGCTAACTATGGCTACACCTTC.

J is TRBJ2-3 and V is TRBV28, with TRBD2 as a possible D gene (6 bases). Germline V CDR1 and CDR2: MDHEN, SYDVKM. The CDR3 loop spans 16 amino acids. V lost 5 bases to trimming and J lost 4 bases, with 19 bases between them. CDR3 region: CASSRPGERPPDTQYF. CDR3 nucleotide sequence: TGTGCCAGCAGTCGCCCGGGGGAGCGTCCCCCAGATACGCAGTATTTT.

This chain joins TRBV14 and TRBJ1-1; a weak D match, TRBD1 (5 bases). V lost 7 bases, J lost 8 bases, and 11 bases lay in between. The CDR3 is made up of 11 amino acids. In germline, CDR1 is SGHDN, CDR2 FVKESK. CDR3 region: CASIQGVEAFF. The CDR3 nucleotides read TGTGCCAGCATCCAGGGAGTCGAAGCTTTCTTT.

The CDR3, as DNA: TGCGCCAGCAGCCCTACTACAGGGGTGGAGACCCAGTACTTC. Protein product: CASSPTTGVETQYF. The chain links TRBV5-1 to TRBJ2-5; 7 bases match TRBD1. V lost 4 bases and J lost 5; bases outside the gene matches: 8. CDR1 and CDR2 (germline): SGHRS, YFSETQ. CDR3 length: 14 residues.

The V and J genes are TRBV5-6 and TRBJ2-7; D is unresolved. The length of the CDR3 is 12 residues. Germline V gene data show CDR1 as SGHDT and CDR2 as YYEEEE. V was cut by 4 bases and J by 5 bases, with 10 bases left in between. Here the CDR3 reads CASSRIIDEQYF. CDR3 DNA: TGTGCCAGCAGCCGAATAATAGACGAGCAGTACTTC.

A single count supports this clone. This sequence joins TRBV28 and TRBJ1-2; D unclear. Germline CDR1 and CDR2: MDHEN and SYDVKM. CDR3 length equals 12 residues. Trimming cost V 10 bases and J 7 bases, with 16 bases left between them. CDR3 DNA: TGTGCCAACCACGACAAGTACCTTGGCTACACCTTC. Translated, it gives CANHDKYLGYTF.

The rearrangement uses TRBV30 and TRBJ1-5, with D tentatively TRBD1 (5 bases). Germline V gene sequence: CDR1 GTSNPN, CDR2 SVGIG (reference sequence). Trimming removed 0 bases at V and 0 bases at J, with 12 bases between. The CDR3 has 16 residues. CDR3 DNA sequence: TGTGCCTGGAGTGTATTAACAGGCTATAGCAATCAGCCCCAGCATTTT. Translating gives CAWSVLTGYSNQPQHF.

This clone was seen a single time. The gene calls are TRBV11-3 and TRBJ1-1; the D gene is possibly TRBD1 (5 bases). The CDR3 has 12 residues. Trimming pared 0 bases from V and 8 bases from J, leaving 7 bases between. In germline, CDR1 is SGHNT, CDR2 YENEEA. The CDR3 DNA is TGTGCCAGCAGCTTAGATTACAGGGAAGCTTTCTTT. Protein sequence: CASSLDYREAFF. Looking up the rest from reference TRBV11-3 and TRBJ1-1 gives the full variable domain: EAGVVQSPRYKIIEKKQPVAFWCNPISGHNTLYWYLQNLGQGPELLIRYENEEAVDDSQLPKDRFSAERLKGVDSTLKIQPAELGDSAVYLCASSLDYREAFFGQGTRLTVV.

The chain is built from TRBV5-1 and TRBJ1-6, with D perhaps matching TRBD1 (5 bases). The CDR3 sequence is 14 residues long. V lost 2 bases to trimming and J lost 8 bases, with 11 bases between them. Looked up from germline, CDR1 is SGHRS and CDR2 is YFSETQ. The CDR3 loop reads CASSFQGQDSPLHF. CDR3 bases: TGCGCCAGCAGCTTCCAGGGTCAGGATTCACCCCTCCACTTT.

V is TRBV6-1 and J is TRBJ1-1; 8 bases align to TRBD1. Germline CDR1 is MNHNS and CDR2 is SASEGT. J was trimmed by 4 bases and V by 3 bases; bases with no gene match: 7. CDR3 length: 15 residues. CDR3 bases: TGTGCCAGCAGTGAGATGACAGGGGTCGGCACTGAAGCTTTCTTT. As protein: CASSEMTGVGTEAFF.

This clone was picked up one time. The chain employs TRBV5-1 and TRBJ2-1; possible D gene TRBD2, 6 bases. This CDR3 has 16 residues. V was pared by 0 bases and J by 2 bases, with 12 bases between. CDR1 SGHRS and CDR2 YFSETQ come from the germline V gene. Here the CDR3 reads CASSLESRGPYNEQFF. CDR3 bases: TGCGCCAGCAGCTTGGAGTCGCGGGGCCCCTACAATGAGCAGTTCTTC.

The gene calls are TRBV1 and TRBJ2-1; the table's D call of TRBD2 was not tested on the DNA. TRBV1 is annotated as a pseudogene. The CDR3 consists of 19 residues. CDR3 nucleotides: TGCACCAGCAGCCAAGGGACTAGCGGGGGGTCAATCCCTTACAATGAGCAGTTCTTC. This encodes CTSSQGTSGGSIPYNEQFF.

V is TRBV11-2 and J is TRBJ2-7; D uncertain. This CDR3 has 15 amino acids. The V and J ends lost 1 base and 0 bases respectively, with 10 bases between them. The V gene's germline CDR1 is SGHAT and CDR2 FQNNGV. CDR3 in amino acids: CASSLVLEGSYEQYF. As DNA, the CDR3 is TGTGCCAGCAGCTTAGTTCTAGAAGGCTCCTACGAGCAGTACTTC.

The rearrangement links TRBV3-1 (or the pseudogene TRBV3-2) to TRBJ1-2; D gene unclear. Germline-derived CDR1 and CDR2 are LGHDT and YNNKEL (reference sequence). V lost 3 bases to trimming and J lost 0 bases, with 5 bases between them. The CDR3 covers 13 residues. This CDR3 is CASSQRANYGYTF. The CDR3 region has the DNA TGTGCCAGCAGCCAGCGCGCTAACTATGGCTACACCTTC.